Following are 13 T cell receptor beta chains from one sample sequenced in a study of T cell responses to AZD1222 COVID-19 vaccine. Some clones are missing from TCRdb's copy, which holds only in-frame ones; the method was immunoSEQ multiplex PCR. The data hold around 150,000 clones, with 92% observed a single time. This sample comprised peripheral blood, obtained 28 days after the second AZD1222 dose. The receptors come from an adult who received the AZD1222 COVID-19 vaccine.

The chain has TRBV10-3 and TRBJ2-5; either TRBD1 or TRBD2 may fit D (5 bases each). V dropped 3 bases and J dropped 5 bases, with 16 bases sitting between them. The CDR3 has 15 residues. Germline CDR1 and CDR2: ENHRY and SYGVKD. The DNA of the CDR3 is TGTGCCATCAGTGATTACGGGGCTAGCAAGGAGACCCAGTACTTC. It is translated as CAISDYGASKETQYF.

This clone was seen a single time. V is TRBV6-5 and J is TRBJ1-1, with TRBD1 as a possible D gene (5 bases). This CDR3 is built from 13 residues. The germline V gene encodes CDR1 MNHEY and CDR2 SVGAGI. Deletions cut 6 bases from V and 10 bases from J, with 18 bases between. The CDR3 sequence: CASSRTERDGAFF. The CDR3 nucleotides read TGTGCCAGCAGCCGGACCGAAAGGGACGGAGCTTTCTTT.

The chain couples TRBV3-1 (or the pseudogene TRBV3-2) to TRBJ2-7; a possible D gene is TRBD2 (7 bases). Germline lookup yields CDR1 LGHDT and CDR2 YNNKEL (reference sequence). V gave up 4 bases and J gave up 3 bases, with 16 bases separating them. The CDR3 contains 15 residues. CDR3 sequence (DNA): TGTGCCAGCAGCCTCTTCTGGGAGGGGGTCTACGAGCAGTACTTC. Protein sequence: CASSLFWEGVYEQYF.

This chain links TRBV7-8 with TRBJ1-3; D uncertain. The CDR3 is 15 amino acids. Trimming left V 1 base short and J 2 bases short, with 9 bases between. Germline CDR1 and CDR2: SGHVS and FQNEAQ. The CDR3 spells CASSLDSIPGNTIYF. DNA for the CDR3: TGTGCCAGCAGCTTAGATTCCATTCCTGGAAACACCATATATTTT. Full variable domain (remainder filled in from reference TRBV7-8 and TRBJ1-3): GAGVSQSPRYKVAKRGQDVALRCDPISGHVSLFWYQQALGQGPEFLTYFQNEAQLDKSGLPSDRFFAERPEGSVSTLKIQRTQQEDSAVYLCASSLDSIPGNTIYFGEGSWLTVV.

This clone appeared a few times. CDR3 sequence: CASSTQVGDPQPQHF. The CDR3, as DNA: TGTGCCAGTAGTACCCAGGTGGGGGATCCTCAGCCCCAGCATTTT. V is TRBV19 and J is TRBJ1-5; D possibly corresponds to TRBD1 (5 bases). The V end was cut by 4 bases, the J end by 6 bases, with 16 bases between. Germline CDR1 LNHDA, CDR2 SQIVND (reference sequence). There are 15 residues in the CDR3.

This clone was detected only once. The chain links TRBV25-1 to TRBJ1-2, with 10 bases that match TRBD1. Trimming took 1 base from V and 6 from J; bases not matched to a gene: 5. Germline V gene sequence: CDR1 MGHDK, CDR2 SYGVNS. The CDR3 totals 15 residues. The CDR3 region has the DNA TGTGCCAGCAGTGAATGGACAGGGGGACGGGATGGCTACACCTTC. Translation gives CASSEWTGGRDGYTF.

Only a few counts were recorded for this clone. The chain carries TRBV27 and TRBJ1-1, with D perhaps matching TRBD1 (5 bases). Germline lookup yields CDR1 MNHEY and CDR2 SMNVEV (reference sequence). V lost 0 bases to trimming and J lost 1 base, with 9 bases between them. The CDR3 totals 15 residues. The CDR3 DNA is TGTGCCAGCAGTTTATCTAGGGGACGGAACACTGAAGCTTTCTTT. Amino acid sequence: CASSLSRGRNTEAFF.

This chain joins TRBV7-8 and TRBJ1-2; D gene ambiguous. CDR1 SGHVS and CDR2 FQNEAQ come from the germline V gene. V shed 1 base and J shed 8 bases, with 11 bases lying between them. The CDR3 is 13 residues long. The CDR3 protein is CASSLGLYRGYTF. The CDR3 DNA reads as TGTGCCAGCAGCTTAGGACTGTATCGGGGCTACACCTTC.

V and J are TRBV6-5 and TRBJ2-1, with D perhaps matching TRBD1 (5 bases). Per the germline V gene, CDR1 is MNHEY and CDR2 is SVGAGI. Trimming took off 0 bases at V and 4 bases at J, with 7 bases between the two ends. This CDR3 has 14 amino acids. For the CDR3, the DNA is TGTGCCAGCAGTTACTCTGGGGCTTACAATGAGCAGTTCTTC. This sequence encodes CASSYSGAYNEQFF.

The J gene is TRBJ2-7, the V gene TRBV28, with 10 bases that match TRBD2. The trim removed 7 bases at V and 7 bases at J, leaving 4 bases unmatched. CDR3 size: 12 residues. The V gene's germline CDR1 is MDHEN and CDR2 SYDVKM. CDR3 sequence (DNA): TGTGCCAGCAAACTAGCGGGAAATGAGCAGTACTTC. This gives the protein CASKLAGNEQYF.

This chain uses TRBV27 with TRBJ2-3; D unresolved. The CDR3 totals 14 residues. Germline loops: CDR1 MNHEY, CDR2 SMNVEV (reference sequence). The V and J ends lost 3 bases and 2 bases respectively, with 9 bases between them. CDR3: CASSFEVNTDTQYF. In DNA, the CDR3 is TGTGCCAGCAGTTTCGAGGTGAACACAGATACGCAGTATTTT.

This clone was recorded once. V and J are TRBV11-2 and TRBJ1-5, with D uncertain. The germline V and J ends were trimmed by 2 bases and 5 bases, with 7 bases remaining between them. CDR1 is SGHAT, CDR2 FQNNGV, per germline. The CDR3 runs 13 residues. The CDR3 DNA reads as TGTGCCAGCAGCTTACTTGAGGATCAGCCCCAGCATTTT. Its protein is CASSLLEDQPQHF.

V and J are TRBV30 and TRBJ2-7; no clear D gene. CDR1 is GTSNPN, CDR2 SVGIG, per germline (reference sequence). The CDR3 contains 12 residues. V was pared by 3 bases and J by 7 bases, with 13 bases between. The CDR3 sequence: CAWRIPLGEQYF. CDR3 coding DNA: TGTGCCTGGAGAATACCTCTGGGGGAGCAGTACTTC. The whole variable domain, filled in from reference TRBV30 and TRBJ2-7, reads SQTIHQWPATLVQPVGSPLSLECTVEGTSNPNLYWYRQAAGRGLQLLFYSVGIGQISSEVPQNLSASRPQDRQFILSSKKLLLSDSGFYLCAWRIPLGEQYFGPGTRLTVT.